These 5 T cell receptor beta chains came from one sample sequenced in a study of blood T cell repertoires in COVID-19. Repertoires were generated with immunoSEQ multiplex PCR, while TCRdb's copy carries only in-frame clones and drops some. The data hold 170,000 or so clones, with 85% to 90% observed a single time. The sequenced sample was peripheral blood. The receptors were sampled from a woman younger than 35 who had recovered from COVID-19.

This clone was observed once. The CDR3 DNA reads as TGTGCCAGCAGCTCCGGACAGCCGGGGGAGACCCAGTACTTC. It is translated as CASSSGQPGETQYF. The chain employs TRBV7-3 and TRBJ2-5; tentatively, D is TRBD1 (6 bases). This CDR3 comprises 14 residues. Germline V gene lookup returns CDR1 SGHTA and CDR2 FQGTGA. V was clipped by 4 bases and J by 5 bases, with 14 bases between them. Combining the CDR3 with reference TRBV7-3 and TRBJ2-5 gives the whole variable domain GAGVSQTPSNKVTEKGKYVELRCDPISGHTALYWYRQSLGQGPEFLIYFQGTGAADDSGLPNDRFFAVRPEGSVSTLKIQRTERGDSAVYLCASSSGQPGETQYFGPGTRLLVL.

The chain has TRBV7-6 and TRBJ2-7; TRBD2 aligns across 12 bases. Germline V CDR1 and CDR2: SGHVS, FNYEAQ. The length of the CDR3 is 16 residues. The junction had 3 bases not matched to a gene; V was cut back by 2 bases and J by 1 base. The chain's CDR3 is CASSLYGTSGSYEQYF. The CDR3 coding sequence is TGTGCCAGCAGCTTATACGGGACTAGCGGGTCCTACGAGCAGTACTTC.

The chain uses TRBV6-2 or TRBV6-3 and TRBJ2-1; D might be TRBD2 (6 bases). Trimming removed 2 bases at V and 7 bases at J, with 15 bases between. CDR1 is MNHEY, CDR2 SVGEGT, per germline. This CDR3 is 15 amino acids long. The CDR3 DNA is TGTGCCAGCAGTTACCGGGAGACTTTGGGGAATGAGCAGTTCTTC. This encodes CASSYRETLGNEQFF.

The chain combines TRBV30 with TRBJ1-2; 12 positions agree with TRBD1. Germline CDR1 GTSNPN, CDR2 SVGIG (reference sequence). The CDR3 consists of 14 residues. Trimming cost V 4 bases and J 3 bases; bases outside gene matches: 3. The CDR3 loop reads CAWNRDRGHYGYTF. In DNA, the CDR3 is TGTGCCTGGAACCGGGACAGGGGGCACTATGGCTACACCTTC.

The V call is TRBV7-2, the J call TRBJ1-3; D possibly corresponds to TRBD1 (6 bases). The CDR3 is 15 amino acids. The V end lost 2 bases, the J end lost 4 bases, and 12 bases lay between the germline ends. Per germline, CDR1 SGHTA and CDR2 FQGNSA. The CDR3 DNA sequence: TGTGCCAGCAGCTTAAGCTGGGGGCAGGGAAACACCATATATTTT. Protein product: CASSLSWGQGNTIYF.